This is a list of T cell receptor beta chains from one sample in a study of CD8 T cells in ankylosing spondylitis. Using its own MiXCR run on the 5' RACE reads, TCRdb lists one record per CDR3 protein. The sample lists about 450,000 distinct CDR3 sequences, roughly a quarter seen once, with about 0.9% in the top ten. The specimen sequenced was blood, either unsorted or a sorted T cell fraction (not recorded which). Receptor source: a male donor with ankylosing spondylitis. Each CDR3 is given with its conserved first and last residue. Each record gives: CDR3 length, V gene, J gene, D gene, clone size, CDR3 protein, CDR3 DNA. The D gene is left open where the match is weak. Size tells how often a clone was seen (once, few, many) or the class of an expanded clone, and some rows leave it out.

CDR3 length: 13; V gene: TRBV9; J gene: TRBJ1-2; D gene: -; clone size: few; CDR3 protein: CASSVGMAAGYTF; CDR3 DNA: TGTGCCAGCAGCGTAGGAATGGCCGCGGGCTACACCTTC
CDR3 length: 16; V gene: TRBV5-6; J gene: TRBJ2-1; D gene: -; clone size: -; CDR3 protein: CASLGGGPSSYNEQFF; CDR3 DNA: TGTGCCAGCCTTGGAGGGGGGCCCAGCTCCTACAATGAGCAGTTCTTC
CDR3 length: 16; V gene: TRBV19; J gene: TRBJ2-1; D gene: TRBD2; clone size: -; CDR3 protein: CASSRTSGTLYNEQFF; CDR3 DNA: TGTGCCAGTTCTCGGACTAGCGGGACGCTCTACAATGAGCAGTTCTTC
CDR3 length: 16; V gene: TRBV10-3; J gene: TRBJ2-5; D gene: TRBD2; clone size: few; CDR3 protein: CAISDGSRGSGETQYF; CDR3 DNA: TGTGCCATCAGTGACGGGAGCCGCGGGAGCGGCGAGACCCAGTACTTC
CDR3 length: 17; V gene: TRBV9; J gene: TRBJ1-5; D gene: -; clone size: -; CDR3 protein: CASSVAPLWGGDQPQHF; CDR3 DNA: TGTGCCAGCAGCGTAGCCCCTTTGTGGGGCGGTGATCAGCCCCAGCATTTT
CDR3 length: 14; V gene: TRBV5-1; J gene: TRBJ1-4; D gene: TRBD1; clone size: few; CDR3 protein: CASSLDRGDEKLFF; CDR3 DNA: TGCGCCAGCAGCTTGGACAGGGGGGACGAAAAACTGTTTTTT
CDR3 length: 16; V gene: TRBV7-9; J gene: TRBJ2-2; D gene: -; clone size: -; CDR3 protein: CASTQGGAPNTGELFF; CDR3 DNA: TGTGCCAGCACCCAGGGGGGCGCCCCGAACACCGGGGAGCTGTTTTTT
CDR3 length: 18; V gene: TRBV4-2; J gene: TRBJ1-5; D gene: -; clone size: -; CDR3 protein: CASSQEGTTSTAIKPQHF; CDR3 DNA: TGTGCCAGCAGCCAAGAAGGGACAACCTCGACAGCCATCAAACCCCAGCATTTT
CDR3 length: 13; V gene: TRBV12-3/TRBV12-4; J gene: TRBJ1-1; D gene: -; clone size: many; CDR3 protein: CATHRVLGTEAFF; CDR3 DNA: TGTGCCACCCACAGGGTGCTAGGGACTGAAGCTTTCTTT
CDR3 length: 15; V gene: TRBV12-3/TRBV12-4; J gene: TRBJ2-3; D gene: -; clone size: -; CDR3 protein: CASSLRPQPPDTQYF; CDR3 DNA: TGTGCCAGCAGTTTAAGGCCTCAACCCCCAGATACGCAGTATTTT
CDR3 length: 16; V gene: TRBV24-1; J gene: TRBJ2-1; D gene: TRBD2; clone size: -; CDR3 protein: CATSDLTSGSRDEQFF; CDR3 DNA: TGTGCCACCAGTGATTTGACCAGCGGGAGTCGGGATGAGCAGTTCTTC
CDR3 length: 11; V gene: TRBV29-1; J gene: TRBJ2-7; D gene: TRBD2; clone size: -; CDR3 protein: CSISGNYEQYF; CDR3 DNA: TGCAGTATTAGCGGGAACTACGAGCAGTACTTC
CDR3 length: 13; V gene: TRBV20-1; J gene: TRBJ2-5; D gene: -; clone size: -; CDR3 protein: CSASIIGQETQYF; CDR3 DNA: TGCAGTGCTAGTATTATAGGGCAAGAGACCCAGTACTTC
CDR3 length: 14; V gene: TRBV7-2; J gene: TRBJ2-5; D gene: TRBD1; clone size: few; CDR3 protein: CASSWGGQGKTQYF; CDR3 DNA: TGTGCCAGCAGCTGGGGCGGACAGGGAAAGACCCAGTACTTC
CDR3 length: 13; V gene: TRBV5-5; J gene: TRBJ1-2; D gene: -; clone size: once; CDR3 protein: CASSLSQFYGYTF; CDR3 DNA: TGTGCCAGCAGCTTGAGTCAGTTCTATGGCTACACCTTC
CDR3 length: 14; V gene: TRBV20-1; J gene: TRBJ2-6; D gene: -; clone size: -; CDR3 protein: CSAERGSGANVLTF; CDR3 DNA: TGCAGTGCTGAGAGAGGGTCGGGGGCCAACGTCCTGACTTTC
CDR3 length: 13; V gene: TRBV10-3; J gene: TRBJ2-1; D gene: TRBD2; clone size: once; CDR3 protein: CAIIAGPYNEQFF; CDR3 DNA: TGTGCCATCATAGCGGGACCCTACAATGAGCAGTTCTTC
CDR3 length: 18; V gene: TRBV7-8; J gene: TRBJ2-1; D gene: -; clone size: -; CDR3 protein: CASSGWSVRGSSYNEQFF; CDR3 DNA: TGTGCCAGCAGCGGGTGGAGCGTCCGAGGCAGCTCCTACAATGAGCAGTTCTTC
CDR3 length: 15; V gene: TRBV7-2; J gene: TRBJ2-3; D gene: TRBD2; clone size: few; CDR3 protein: CASSPSGTTSDTQYF; CDR3 DNA: TGTGCCAGCAGCCCCTCCGGGACTACCTCAGATACGCAGTATTTT
CDR3 length: 14; V gene: TRBV10-2; J gene: TRBJ2-2; D gene: -; clone size: few; CDR3 protein: CASIRDMNTGELFF; CDR3 DNA: TGCGCCAGCATTCGGGATATGAACACCGGGGAGCTGTTTTTT
CDR3 length: 11; V gene: TRBV29-1; J gene: TRBJ1-1; D gene: -; clone size: -; CDR3 protein: CSVTRNTEAFF; CDR3 DNA: TGCAGCGTAACCCGGAACACTGAAGCTTTCTTT
CDR3 length: 13; V gene: TRBV20-1; J gene: TRBJ1-3; D gene: -; clone size: -; CDR3 protein: CSASAMAGNTIYF; CDR3 DNA: TGCAGTGCTAGCGCGATGGCCGGAAACACCATATATTTT
CDR3 length: 13; V gene: TRBV14; J gene: TRBJ1-2; D gene: -; clone size: -; CDR3 protein: CASSQAGSYGYTF; CDR3 DNA: TGTGCCAGCAGCCAAGCCGGATCCTATGGCTACACCTTC
CDR3 length: 14; V gene: TRBV12-3/TRBV12-4; J gene: TRBJ2-5; D gene: -; clone size: -; CDR3 protein: CASSLSGHQETQYF; CDR3 DNA: TGTGCCAGCAGTTTATCGGGCCACCAAGAGACCCAGTACTTC
CDR3 length: 14; V gene: TRBV29-1; J gene: TRBJ2-3; D gene: TRBD2; clone size: few; CDR3 protein: CSAAAAGGIDTQYF; CDR3 DNA: TGCAGCGCCGCCGCCGCGGGAGGGATAGATACGCAGTATTTT
CDR3 length: 12; V gene: TRBV5-4; J gene: TRBJ2-2; D gene: -; clone size: few; CDR3 protein: CASSRRTGELFF; CDR3 DNA: TGTGCCAGCAGCCGTCGGACCGGGGAGCTGTTTTTT
CDR3 length: 19; V gene: TRBV11-2; J gene: TRBJ1-2; D gene: -; clone size: many; CDR3 protein: CASSLLWTRRYSANYGYTF; CDR3 DNA: -
CDR3 length: 14; V gene: TRBV5-1; J gene: TRBJ2-7; D gene: TRBD1; clone size: -; CDR3 protein: CASSFGTGYLGQYF; CDR3 DNA: TGCGCCAGCAGCTTCGGGACAGGGTATCTCGGGCAGTACTTC
CDR3 length: 11; V gene: TRBV14; J gene: TRBJ1-1; D gene: -; clone size: many; CDR3 protein: CASSPREEAFF; CDR3 DNA: TGTGCCAGCAGCCCTCGTGAAGAAGCTTTCTTT
CDR3 length: 13; V gene: TRBV5-1; J gene: TRBJ1-1; D gene: -; clone size: -; CDR3 protein: CASRDLRGTEAFF; CDR3 DNA: TGCGCCAGCAGAGACCTACGGGGCACTGAAGCTTTCTTT
CDR3 length: 16; V gene: TRBV27; J gene: TRBJ1-5; D gene: -; clone size: few; CDR3 protein: CASSLSSAGVRQPQHF; CDR3 DNA: TGTGCCAGCAGTTTATCATCCGCTGGGGTACGCCAGCCCCAGCATTTT
CDR3 length: 11; V gene: TRBV5-1; J gene: TRBJ1-1; D gene: -; clone size: few; CDR3 protein: CASSRAGLTFF; CDR3 DNA: TGCGCCAGCAGCCGTGCGGGTTTGACTTTCTTT
CDR3 length: 14; V gene: TRBV10-2; J gene: TRBJ1-5; D gene: -; clone size: -; CDR3 protein: CASSEPGGNQPQHF; CDR3 DNA: TGCGCCAGCTCTGAACCAGGGGGCAATCAGCCCCAGCATTTT
CDR3 length: 14; V gene: TRBV6-2/TRBV6-3; J gene: TRBJ2-3; D gene: -; clone size: -; CDR3 protein: CASSPPTRRDTQYF; CDR3 DNA: TGTGCCAGCAGCCCTCCGACTAGGCGGGATACGCAGTATTTT
CDR3 length: 17; V gene: TRBV15; J gene: TRBJ2-5; D gene: TRBD1; clone size: -; CDR3 protein: CATSKTRPGTGLETQYF; CDR3 DNA: TGTGCCACCAGCAAAACGAGGCCGGGGACAGGCCTAGAGACCCAGTACTTC
CDR3 length: 17; V gene: TRBV7-8; J gene: TRBJ2-1; D gene: TRBD1; clone size: -; CDR3 protein: CATVFGQAHSSYNEQFF; CDR3 DNA: TGTGCCACCGTCTTTGGACAGGCCCATAGCTCCTACAATGAGCAGTTCTTC
CDR3 length: 12; V gene: TRBV12-3/TRBV12-4; J gene: TRBJ1-5; D gene: -; clone size: few; CDR3 protein: CASSFRNQPQHF; CDR3 DNA: TGTGCCAGCAGTTTTAGGAATCAGCCCCAGCATTTT
CDR3 length: 13; V gene: TRBV5-1; J gene: TRBJ2-5; D gene: -; clone size: -; CDR3 protein: CASSGTPQETQYF; CDR3 DNA: TGCGCCAGCAGCGGGACTCCACAAGAGACCCAGTACTTC
CDR3 length: 14; V gene: TRBV12-3/TRBV12-4; J gene: TRBJ1-6; D gene: -; clone size: few; CDR3 protein: CASSFSRLNSPLHF; CDR3 DNA: TGTGCCAGCAGTTTTAGTAGGCTGAATTCACCCCTCCACTTT
CDR3 length: 14; V gene: TRBV7-6; J gene: TRBJ1-2; D gene: -; clone size: few; CDR3 protein: CASSQNPRVYGYTF; CDR3 DNA: TGTGCCAGCAGCCAGAACCCCCGAGTCTATGGCTACACCTTC
CDR3 length: 13; V gene: TRBV4-2; J gene: TRBJ1-2; D gene: -; clone size: -; CDR3 protein: CASSQAGEGGYTF; CDR3 DNA: TGTGCCAGCAGCCAAGCCGGGGAGGGAGGCTACACCTTC
CDR3 length: 16; V gene: TRBV5-1; J gene: TRBJ2-1; D gene: TRBD2; clone size: -; CDR3 protein: CASSLPAGALGNEQFF; CDR3 DNA: TGCGCCAGCAGCTTGCCAGCGGGGGCGCTGGGTAATGAGCAGTTCTTC
CDR3 length: 16; V gene: TRBV9; J gene: TRBJ2-5; D gene: TRBD1; clone size: -; CDR3 protein: CASSVGSGGFQETQYF; CDR3 DNA: TGTGCCAGCAGCGTAGGGTCAGGGGGCTTTCAGGAGACCCAGTACTTC